A selection of T cell receptor beta chains follows, all from one sample in a study of identical twins. TCRdb fed the 5' RACE reads into MiXCR, producing one record per CDR3 protein. Of a few hundred thousand distinct CDR3 sequences in the sample, around 18% are singletons; the top ten hold around 12%. Sequencing was done on a sample of naive T cells sorted from blood. The source is a man in his fifties in good health. Each CDR3 is given with its conserved first and last residue. Each record gives: CDR3 length, V gene, J gene, clone size, D gene, CDR3 protein, CDR3 DNA. D genes are given only for firm matches. Clone size is stated in some rows and not others, as once, few, many or a class when expanded.

16	TRBV6-5	TRBJ2-5	few	.	CASSYSGGFSKETQYF	TGTGCCAGCAGTTACTCAGGCGGGTTTTCGAAAGAGACCCAGTACTTC
14	TRBV2	TRBJ2-1	.	TRBD2	CASSELAGVLEQFF	TGTGCCAGCAGTGAATTGGCGGGAGTCCTTGAGCAGTTCTTC
13	TRBV4-3	TRBJ2-5	.	.	CASSQAGWETQYF	TGCGCCAGCAGCCAAGCAGGGTGGGAGACCCAGTACTTC
15	TRBV6-2/TRBV6-3	TRBJ2-1	.	.	CASRIRSGPYNEQFF	TGTGCCAGCAGGATCCGGAGCGGCCCCTACAATGAGCAGTTCTTC
17	TRBV9	TRBJ1-2	many	TRBD1	CASSGSGGPYSIYGYTF	TGTGCCAGCAGCGGTTCAGGGGGACCTTACTCTATCTATGGCTACACCTTC
17	TRBV5-1	TRBJ2-2	many	TRBD2	CASSPRGKAVNTGELFF	TGCGCCAGCAGCCCGCGGGGGAAAGCGGTTAACACCGGGGAGCTGTTTTTT
15	TRBV28	TRBJ2-7	few	.	CASTDPGVSSYEQYF	TGTGCCAGCACCGATCCGGGGGTGAGCTCCTACGAGCAGTACTTC
13	TRBV12-3/TRBV12-4	TRBJ2-1	few	.	CASSLRQYNEQFF	TGTGCCAGCAGTTTAAGACAGTACAATGAGCAGTTCTTC
16	TRBV15	TRBJ2-3	many	TRBD2	CATSRDTSGTTDTQYF	TGTGCCACCAGCAGAGACACTAGCGGGACCACAGATACGCAGTATTTT
14	TRBV5-5	TRBJ1-1	.	.	CASSLHRVGTEAFF	TGTGCCAGCAGCTTGCACAGGGTAGGCACTGAAGCTTTCTTT
18	TRBV20-1	TRBJ2-1	.	TRBD2	CSARDLATGGPSYNEQFF	TGCAGTGCTAGAGATCTGGCGACGGGAGGTCCCTCCTACAATGAGCAGTTCTTC
16	TRBV18	TRBJ2-1	.	TRBD2	CASSPQTSGVYNEQFF	TGTGCCAGCTCACCGCAGACTAGCGGCGTCTACAATGAGCAGTTCTTC
14	TRBV5-1	TRBJ2-2	many	.	CASSLWGNDGELFF	TGCGCCAGCAGCTTATGGGGAAATGACGGGGAGCTGTTTTTT
14	TRBV12-3/TRBV12-4	TRBJ2-1	many	TRBD2	CASSFGGGANEQFF	TGTGCCAGCAGTTTCGGCGGGGGGGCGAATGAGCAGTTCTTC
15	TRBV9	TRBJ2-3	.	.	CASSVQQRSTDTQYF	TGTGCCAGCAGCGTGCAACAGCGGAGCACAGATACGCAGTATTTT
11	TRBV24-1	TRBJ2-1	few	.	CATRGFNEQFF	TGTGCCACCAGGGGGTTCAATGAGCAGTTCTTC
14	TRBV28	TRBJ2-7	few	TRBD2	CASSPPSTSVEQYF	TGTGCCAGCAGTCCCCCTTCAACTAGCGTCGAGCAGTACTTC
16	TRBV9	TRBJ2-7	once	TRBD2	CASSVSAGGRAYEQYF	TGTGCCAGCAGCGTATCTGCGGGCGGGAGGGCCTACGAGCAGTACTTC
14	TRBV7-6	TRBJ2-3	few	.	CASSLRTNTDTQYF	TGTGCCAGCAGCCTCCGGACTAACACAGATACGCAGTATTTT
14	TRBV6-5	TRBJ2-3	.	.	CASSYPGGLGTQYF	TGTGCCAGCAGTTACCCCGGGGGGCTGGGTACGCAGTATTTT
15	TRBV6-2/TRBV6-3	TRBJ2-2	many	TRBD1	CASSLGQVNTGELFF	TGTGCCAGCAGTTTGGGACAGGTCAACACCGGGGAGCTGTTTTTT
13	TRBV3-1	TRBJ2-7	.	.	CASTLGVGGEQYF	TGTGCCAGCACCTTAGGGGTCGGGGGCGAGCAGTACTTC
13	TRBV20-1	TRBJ1-5	few	.	CSARDPKNQPQHF	TGCAGTGCTAGAGACCCGAAGAATCAGCCCCAGCATTTT
14	TRBV20-1	TRBJ1-1	many	.	CSGREGGLNTEAFF	TGCAGTGGGAGAGAGGGGGGCTTGAACACTGAAGCTTTCTTT
16	TRBV10-3	TRBJ1-2	.	TRBD1	CAISEGMGQGGYGYTF	TGTGCCATCAGTGAAGGAATGGGACAGGGTGGCTATGGCTACACCTTC
15	TRBV9	TRBJ2-1	few	.	CASSAAGPSYNEQFF	TGTGCCAGCAGCGCGGCGGGACCATCCTACAATGAGCAGTTCTTC
13	TRBV6-1	TRBJ2-2	.	.	CASATRERGELFF	TGTGCCAGCGCAACACGGGAGAGGGGGGAGCTGTTTTTT
12	TRBV7-9	TRBJ2-7	.	.	CASSFWVYEQYF	TGTGCCAGCAGCTTCTGGGTATACGAGCAGTACTTC
17	TRBV5-1	TRBJ2-1	many	.	CASSLGAALRPPDEQFF	TGCGCCAGCAGCTTGGGAGCGGCCCTAAGGCCTCCGGATGAGCAGTTCTTC
12	TRBV6-5	TRBJ2-7	.	.	CASSRAGIEQYF	TGTGCCAGCAGTCGCGCTGGGATCGAGCAGTACTTC
13	TRBV29-1	TRBJ2-3	few	TRBD2	CSVEAGTSFTQYF	TGCAGCGTTGAGGCCGGGACTAGCTTTACGCAGTATTTT
14	TRBV7-2	TRBJ2-1	.	.	CASSRRRTASEQFF	TGTGCCAGCAGCCGTCGAAGGACTGCGAGTGAGCAGTTCTTC
15	TRBV27	TRBJ2-7	.	TRBD2	CASNPLAGGTYEQYF	TGTGCCAGCAACCCTCTCGCGGGAGGGACCTACGAGCAGTACTTC
14	TRBV11-2	TRBJ1-5	few	TRBD1	CASSYGTGVGPQHF	TGTGCCAGCAGCTACGGGACAGGGGTAGGGCCCCAGCATTTT
13	TRBV20-1	TRBJ1-4	few	.	CSASAYGNEKLFF	TGCAGTGCTAGCGCATATGGTAATGAAAAACTGTTTTTT
15	TRBV29-1	TRBJ2-3	.	.	CSVALFSPPTDTQYF	TGCAGCGTCGCGCTTTTCTCACCGCCCACAGATACGCAGTATTTT
14	TRBV20-1	TRBJ2-7	few	TRBD2	CSARSLAGVYEQYF	TGCAGTGCTAGAAGTCTAGCGGGAGTCTACGAGCAGTACTTC
14	TRBV5-1	TRBJ2-3	.	.	CASSVDTSTDTQYF	TGCGCCAGCAGCGTGGACACCTCCACAGATACGCAGTATTTT
13	TRBV10-3	TRBJ2-2	.	TRBD2	CAIRGLATGELFF	TGTGCCATCAGGGGACTAGCCACCGGGGAGCTGTTTTTT
14	TRBV12-3/TRBV12-4	TRBJ1-2	few	.	CASSTRQVLHGYTF	TGTGCCAGCAGCACCCGACAGGTTCTGCATGGCTACACCTTC
15	TRBV19	TRBJ1-5	few	.	CASSGVTGRNQPQHF	TGTGCCAGTAGTGGGGTCACGGGGCGTAATCAGCCCCAGCATTTT
15	TRBV5-1	TRBJ2-7	many	TRBD2	CASSLGDYTSYEQYF	TGCGCCAGCAGCTTGGGGGACTATACCTCCTACGAGCAGTACTTC
17	TRBV11-2	TRBJ2-1	few	TRBD2	CASSLVLGTSENNEQFF	TGTGCCAGCAGCTTAGTCTTGGGGACTAGCGAGAACAATGAGCAGTTCTTC
15	TRBV10-3	TRBJ2-7	few	.	CAIRRAAGGGYEQYF	TGTGCCATCAGAAGAGCTGCCGGTGGGGGCTACGAGCAGTACTTC
13	TRBV20-1	TRBJ1-2	few	TRBD1	CSAREDRANGYTF	TGCAGTGCTAGAGAGGACAGGGCAAATGGCTACACCTTC
15	TRBV10-3	TRBJ2-1	.	TRBD1	CAISEIVQGANEQFF	TGTGCCATCAGTGAAATTGTACAGGGGGCCAATGAGCAGTTCTTC
14	TRBV5-6	TRBJ2-3	.	.	CASQRKGTADTQYF	TGTGCCAGCCAGAGGAAGGGTACGGCAGATACGCAGTATTTT
17	TRBV10-3	TRBJ2-1	.	.	CAISEGRVYTSYNEQFF	TGTGCCATCAGTGAGGGACGGGTTTATACCTCCTACAATGAGCAGTTCTTC